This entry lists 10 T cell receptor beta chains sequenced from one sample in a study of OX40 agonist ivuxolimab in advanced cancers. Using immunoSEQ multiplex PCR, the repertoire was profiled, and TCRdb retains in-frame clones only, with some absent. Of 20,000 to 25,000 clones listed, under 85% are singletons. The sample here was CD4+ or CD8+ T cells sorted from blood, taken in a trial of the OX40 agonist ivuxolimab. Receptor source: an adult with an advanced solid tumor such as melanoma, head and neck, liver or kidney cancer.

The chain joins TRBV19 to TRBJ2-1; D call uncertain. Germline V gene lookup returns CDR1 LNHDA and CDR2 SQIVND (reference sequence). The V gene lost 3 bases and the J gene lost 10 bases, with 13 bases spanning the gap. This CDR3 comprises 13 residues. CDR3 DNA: TGTGCCAGTAGTATGGGCCTGGCGGTAGAGCAGTTCTTC. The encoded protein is CASSMGLAVEQFF.

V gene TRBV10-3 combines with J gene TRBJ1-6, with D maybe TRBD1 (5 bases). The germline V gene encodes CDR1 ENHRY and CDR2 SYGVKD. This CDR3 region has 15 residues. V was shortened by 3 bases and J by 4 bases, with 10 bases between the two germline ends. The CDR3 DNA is TGTGCCATCAGTGAACCCGGGACTTATAATTCACCCCTCCACTTT. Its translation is CAISEPGTYNSPLHF.

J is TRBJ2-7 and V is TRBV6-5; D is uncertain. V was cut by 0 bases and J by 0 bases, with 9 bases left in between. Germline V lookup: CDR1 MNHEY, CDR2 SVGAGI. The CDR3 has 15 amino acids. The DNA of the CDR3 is TGTGCCAGCAGTTACTCGACTGGAACCTCCTACGAGCAGTACTTC. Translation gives CASSYSTGTSYEQYF.

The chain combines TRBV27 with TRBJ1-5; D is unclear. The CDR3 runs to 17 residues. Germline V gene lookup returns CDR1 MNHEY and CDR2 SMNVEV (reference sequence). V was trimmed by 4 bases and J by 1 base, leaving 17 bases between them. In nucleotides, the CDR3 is TGTGCCAGCAGTTCCCAGGCATGGAGCCTGAGCAATCAGCCCCAGCATTTT. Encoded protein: CASSSQAWSLSNQPQHF.

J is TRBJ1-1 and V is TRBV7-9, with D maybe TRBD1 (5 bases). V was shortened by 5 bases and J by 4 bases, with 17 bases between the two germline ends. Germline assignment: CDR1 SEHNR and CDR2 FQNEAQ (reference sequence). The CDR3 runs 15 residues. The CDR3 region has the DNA TGTGCCAGCAGCCCCCTCTCTTACGGGGGCACTGAAGCTTTCTTT. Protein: CASSPLSYGGTEAFF.

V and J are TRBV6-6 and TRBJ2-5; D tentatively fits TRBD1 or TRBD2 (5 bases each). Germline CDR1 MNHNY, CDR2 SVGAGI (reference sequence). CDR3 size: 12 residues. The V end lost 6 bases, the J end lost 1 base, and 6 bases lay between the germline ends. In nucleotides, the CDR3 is TGTGCCAGCAGGGGGACCCAAGAGACCCAGTACTTC. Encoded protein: CASRGTQETQYF.

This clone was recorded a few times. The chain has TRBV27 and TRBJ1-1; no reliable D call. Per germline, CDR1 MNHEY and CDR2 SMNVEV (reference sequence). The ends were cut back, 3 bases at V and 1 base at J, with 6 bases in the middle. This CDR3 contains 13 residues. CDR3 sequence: CASSFSGNTEAFF. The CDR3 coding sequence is TGTGCCAGCAGTTTTTCAGGGAACACTGAAGCTTTCTTT.

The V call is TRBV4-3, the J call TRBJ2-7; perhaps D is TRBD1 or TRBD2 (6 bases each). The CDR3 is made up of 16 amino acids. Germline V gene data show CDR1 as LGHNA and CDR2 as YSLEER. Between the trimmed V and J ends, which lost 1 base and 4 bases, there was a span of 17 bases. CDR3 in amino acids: CASSQGWGRGDYEQYF. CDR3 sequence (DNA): TGCGCCAGCAGCCAAGGGTGGGGGCGGGGAGATTACGAGCAGTACTTC.

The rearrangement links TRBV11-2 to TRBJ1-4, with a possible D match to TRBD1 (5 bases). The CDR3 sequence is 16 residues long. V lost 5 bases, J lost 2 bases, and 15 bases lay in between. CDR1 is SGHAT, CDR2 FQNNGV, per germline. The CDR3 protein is CASSNTSRDTNEKLFF. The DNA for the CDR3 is TGTGCCAGCAGCAATACTTCCAGGGACACTAATGAAAAACTGTTTTTT.

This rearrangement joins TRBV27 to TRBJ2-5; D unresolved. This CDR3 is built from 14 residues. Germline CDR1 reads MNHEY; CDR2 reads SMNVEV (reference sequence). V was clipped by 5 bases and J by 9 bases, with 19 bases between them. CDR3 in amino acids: CASSTRTADRAQYF. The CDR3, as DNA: TGTGCCAGCAGTACCCGGACCGCCGACCGGGCCCAGTACTTC.